The sequence of this TCR beta chain was determined in a study of T cells in tumors after PD-1 blockade. This clone appeared a single time. The table came from immunoSEQ multiplex PCR; TCRdb's copy has only in-frame clones and leaves some out. The data hold around 13,000 clones, with 65% to 85% observed a single time. Germline values: CDR1 SGHRS, CDR2 YFSETQ. The CDR3 extends over 16 amino acids. J gave up 6 bases and V 4 bases, and 8 bases lay outside the gene matches. The clonotype originates from a human donor with basal cell carcinoma. The sample was PBMCs, taken after anti-PD-1 treatment. V and J are TRBV5-1 and TRBJ2-2, with 11 bases that match TRBD2. As DNA, the CDR3 is TGCGCCAGCAGCCCGGAACTAGCGGGAGCCTCCGGGGAGCTGTTTTTT. Encoded protein: CASSPELAGASGELFF.